These 19 T cell receptor beta chains share one sample of origin, sequenced in a study of PD-L1 blockade in urothelial cancer. Produced via immunoSEQ multiplex PCR; TCRdb's table is partial and in-frame only. Here the sample spans 45,000 to 55,000 clones, 70% to 85% being singletons. Time point in this sample: peripheral blood 6 weeks after treatment start. The sequenced sample was PBMCs, obtained around atezolizumab (anti-PD-L1) treatment. These receptors all come from a man aged 45-65 years with urothelial cancer.

The chain recombines TRBV5-1 with TRBJ2-3; 7 bases fit TRBD2. V dropped 4 bases and J dropped 6; count of bases not matched to a gene: 14. Germline CDR1 and CDR2: SGHRS and YFSETQ. The CDR3 runs to 16 residues. The CDR3 DNA sequence: TGCGCCAGCAGCCGGGGGGAGGGGCGGCCTTCGGATACGCAGTATTTT. Its protein is CASSRGEGRPSDTQYF.

The chain couples TRBV10-1 to TRBJ2-2; the D gene is possibly TRBD1 (5 bases). Trimming shortened V by 5 bases and J by 0 bases, and 10 bases separated the two germline ends. The CDR3 sequence is 15 residues long. Germline CDR1 and CDR2: WNHNN and SYGVQD (reference sequence). CDR3 DNA: TGCGCCAGCAGTTTAGACAGCACGAACACCGGGGAGCTGTTTTTT. Its protein is CASSLDSTNTGELFF.

The chain recombines TRBV7-8 with TRBJ1-4; TRBD1 agrees at 9 bases. The junction had 6 bases not matched to a gene; V was cut back by 4 bases and J by 3 bases. There are 16 residues in the CDR3. Germline-derived CDR1 and CDR2 are SGHVS and FQNEAQ. CDR3 DNA sequence: TGTGCCAGCAGCTCGGGACAGGGATCGTCTAATGAAAAACTGTTTTTT. Its protein is CASSSGQGSSNEKLFF.

By sample share, this clone is medium-sized. The CDR3 loop reads CASRTQQGGTEAFF. DNA of the CDR3: TGCGCCAGCAGAACCCAACAAGGGGGAACTGAAGCTTTCTTT. J is TRBJ1-1 and V is TRBV5-1; possible D gene TRBD1, 6 bases. The ends were cut back, 5 bases at V and 5 bases at J, with 16 bases in the middle. Germline CDR1 reads SGHRS; CDR2 reads YFSETQ. This CDR3 has 14 residues.

V is TRBV5-6 and J is TRBJ1-1, with D unresolved. CDR3 length equals 15 residues. Germline loops: CDR1 SGHDT, CDR2 YYEEEE. The V gene lost 0 bases and the J gene lost 1 base, with 10 bases spanning the gap. The CDR3 sequence: CASSLGGPGNTEAFF. The CDR3 DNA reads as TGTGCCAGCAGCTTGGGAGGGCCGGGGAACACTGAAGCTTTCTTT.

The V and J genes are TRBV4-1 and TRBJ2-7; 12 bases match TRBD2. This CDR3 has 15 residues. Germline V lookup: CDR1 MGHRA, CDR2 YSYEKL. The V segment lost 2 bases and the J segment 1 base; nucleotides outside the gene matches: 0. The CDR3 here is CASSQTSGRSYEQYF. As DNA, the CDR3 is TGCGCCAGCAGCCAAACTAGCGGGAGGTCCTACGAGCAGTACTTC.

The DNA of the CDR3 is TGTGCCAGCAGCTCAGGACTAGCAGTACGGGAGACCCAGTACTTC. It is translated as CASSSGLAVRETQYF. The V gene is TRBV7-3, the J gene TRBJ2-5; 8 nucleotides agree with TRBD2. V lost 4 bases, J lost 5 bases, and 9 bases stayed unmatched. CDR3 length equals 15 residues. The germline V gene has CDR1 SGHTA and CDR2 FQGTGA.

This chain links TRBV6-5 with TRBJ2-4; 8 bases map to TRBD1. The CDR3 loop spans 15 amino acids. After removal of 7 bases from V and 2 bases from J, the junction contained 7 bases not matched to a gene. The germline V gene encodes CDR1 MNHEY and CDR2 SVGAGI. CDR3: CASNPDRATKNIQYF. CDR3 bases: TGTGCCAGCAACCCGGACAGGGCGACCAAAAACATTCAGTACTTC.

The chain is built from TRBV6-6 and TRBJ2-1, with TRBD1 matching 8 bases. CDR1 and CDR2 (germline): MNHNY, SVGAGI (reference sequence). The V segment lost 4 bases and the J segment 8 bases; nucleotides outside the gene matches: 10. The CDR3 is 15 residues long. This CDR3 reads CASSSVDRAIHEQFF. The CDR3 DNA is TGTGCCAGCAGTTCCGTGGACAGGGCTATCCATGAGCAGTTCTTC.

This clone appeared a single time. This rearrangement joins TRBV27 to TRBJ2-6; D is uncertain. CDR1 is MNHEY, CDR2 SMNVEV, per germline (reference sequence). V was clipped by 4 bases and J by 0 bases, with 10 bases between them. CDR3 length: 16 amino acids. The CDR3 bases are TGTGCCAGCAGTTCTCCAAGAGTCTCTGGGGCCAACGTCCTGACTTTC. It is translated as CASSSPRVSGANVLTF.

The rearrangement joins TRBV5-1 to TRBJ2-6; no clear D gene. The CDR3 consists of 15 residues. The germline V gene has CDR1 SGHRS and CDR2 YFSETQ. V was pared by 1 base and J by 0 bases, with 5 bases between. CDR3 sequence: CASSLQDSGANVLTF. The CDR3, as DNA: TGCGCCAGCAGCTTGCAGGACTCTGGGGCCAACGTCCTGACTTTC. Using reference TRBV5-1 and TRBJ2-6 for the parts outside the CDR3, the full variable domain is KAGVTQTPRYLIKTRGQQVTLSCSPISGHRSVSWYQQTPGQGLQFLFEYFSETQRNKGNFPGRFSGRQFSNSRSEMNVSTLELGDSALYLCASSLQDSGANVLTFGAGSRLTVL.

V gene TRBV15 combines with J gene TRBJ2-2, with 7 bases aligning to TRBD1. Per the germline V gene, CDR1 is LNHNV and CDR2 is YYDKDF (reference sequence). This CDR3 region has 15 residues. V gave up 5 bases and J gave up 3 bases; unmatched junction bases: 6. Here the CDR3 DNA reads TGTGCCACCAGCGACAGGGTGACGTACACCGGGGAGCTGTTTTTT. Its protein product is CATSDRVTYTGELFF.

The CDR3 spells CASSRRQGSMETQYF. CDR3 bases: TGCGCCAGCAGCCGCCGACAGGGTAGTATGGAGACCCAGTACTTC. The chain couples TRBV4-3 to TRBJ2-5; 7 nucleotides align to TRBD1. Losses at the gene ends were 4 bases for V and 5 bases for J; bases not matched to a gene: 10. The V gene's germline CDR1 is LGHNA and CDR2 YSLEER. This CDR3 contains 15 residues.

This clone was found once. The chain is built from TRBV14 and TRBJ1-6, with a weak D call TRBD1 (6 bases). Trimming took 5 bases from V and 6 from J, leaving 17 bases between them. This CDR3 is 16 amino acids long. Germline V lookup: CDR1 SGHDN, CDR2 FVKESK. The CDR3 coding sequence is TGTGCCAGCAGCTCGGGGGGGGCGCTCCGTAATTCACCCCTCCACTTT. Its protein is CASSSGGALRNSPLHF.

This chain links TRBV4-3 with TRBJ2-7, with TRBD2 matching over 16 bases. The CDR3 is 20 amino acids. With 1 base clipped from V and 2 bases from J, the junction kept 11 bases outside the gene matches. The V gene's germline CDR1 is LGHNA and CDR2 YSLEER. CDR3 coding DNA: TGCGCCAGCAGCCAAGGCCCGCCGGGACTAGCGGGAGGGTTGGCCTACGAGCAGTACTTC. It is translated as CASSQGPPGLAGGLAYEQYF.

The rearrangement uses TRBV27 and TRBJ1-2, with a tentative D call TRBD1 (6 bases). This CDR3 spans 13 amino acids. The germline V gene has CDR1 MNHEY and CDR2 SMNVEV (reference sequence). V lost 6 bases and J 4 bases, leaving 12 bases between the germline ends. CDR3 sequence: CASSPTGSYGYTF. The CDR3 coding sequence is TGTGCCAGCAGCCCCACAGGGAGCTATGGCTACACCTTC.

This rearrangement joins TRBV6-4 to TRBJ2-3; 9 bases are shared with TRBD2. The CDR3 contains 16 residues. The junction had 1 base not matched to a gene; V was cut back by 0 bases and J by 0 bases. Germline lookup yields CDR1 MRHNA and CDR2 SNTAGT. The DNA for the CDR3 is TGTGCCAGCAGTGACTCAGCGGGGGGTAGCACAGATACGCAGTATTTT. Protein product: CASSDSAGGSTDTQYF.

This chain joins TRBV15 and TRBJ2-5; perhaps TRBD2 as D (5 bases). Germline lookup yields CDR1 LNHNV and CDR2 YYDKDF (reference sequence). The CDR3 runs to 17 residues. V was pared by 0 bases and J by 2 bases, with 16 bases between. The CDR3 region is CATSRENLAHQQETQYF. The CDR3 DNA is TGTGCCACCAGCAGAGAGAATCTAGCCCATCAGCAAGAGACCCAGTACTTC. The variable domain in full, completed from reference TRBV15 and TRBJ2-5, reads DAMVIQNPRYQVTQFGKPVTLSCSQTLNHNVMYWYQQKSSQAPKLLFHYYDKDFNNEADTPDNFQSRRPNTSFCFLDIRSPGLGDTAMYLCATSRENLAHQQETQYFGPGTRLLVL.

This clone was recorded once. This chain connects TRBV28 to TRBJ2-2; a possible D gene is TRBD2 (6 bases). The length of the CDR3 is 16 residues. V was pared by 7 bases and J by 6 bases, with 21 bases between. Germline values: CDR1 MDHEN, CDR2 SYDVKM. The CDR3 here is CASTPAGPPKPGELFF. The CDR3 DNA reads as TGTGCCAGCACCCCGGCGGGACCCCCTAAGCCCGGGGAGCTGTTTTTT.